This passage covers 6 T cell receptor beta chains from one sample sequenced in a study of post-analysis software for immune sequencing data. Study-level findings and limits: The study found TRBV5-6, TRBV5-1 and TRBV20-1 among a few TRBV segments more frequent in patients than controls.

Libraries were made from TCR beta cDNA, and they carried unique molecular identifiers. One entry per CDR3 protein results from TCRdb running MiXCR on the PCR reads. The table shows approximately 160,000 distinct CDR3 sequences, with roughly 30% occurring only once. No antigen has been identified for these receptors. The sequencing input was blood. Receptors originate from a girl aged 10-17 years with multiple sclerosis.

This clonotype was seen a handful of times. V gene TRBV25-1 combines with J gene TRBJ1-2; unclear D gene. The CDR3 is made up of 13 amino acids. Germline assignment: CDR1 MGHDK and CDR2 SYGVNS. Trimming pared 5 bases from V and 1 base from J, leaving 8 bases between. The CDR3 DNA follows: TGTGCCAGCAGTCCCTCTTTTAACTATGGCTACACCTTC. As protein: CASSPSFNYGYTF.

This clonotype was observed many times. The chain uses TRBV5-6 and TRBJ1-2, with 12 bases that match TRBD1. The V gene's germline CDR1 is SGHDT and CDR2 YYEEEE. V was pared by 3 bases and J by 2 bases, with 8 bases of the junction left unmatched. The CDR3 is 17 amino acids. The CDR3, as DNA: TGTGCCAGCAGCTCGTACCGGGACAGGGGGCAGAACTATGGCTACACCTTC. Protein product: CASSSYRDRGQNYGYTF.

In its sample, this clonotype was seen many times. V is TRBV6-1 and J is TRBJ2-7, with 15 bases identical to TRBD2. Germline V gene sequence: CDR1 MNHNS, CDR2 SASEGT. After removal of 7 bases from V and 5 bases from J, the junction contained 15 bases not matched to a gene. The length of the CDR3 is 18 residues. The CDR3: CASTTTGWTSGRVNEQYF. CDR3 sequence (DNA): TGTGCCAGCACCACGACAGGGTGGACTAGCGGGAGGGTAAACGAGCAGTACTTC.

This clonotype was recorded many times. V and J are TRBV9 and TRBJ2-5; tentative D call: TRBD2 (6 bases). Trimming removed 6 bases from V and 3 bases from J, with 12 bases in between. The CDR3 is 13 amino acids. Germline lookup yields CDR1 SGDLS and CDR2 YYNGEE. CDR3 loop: CASTSGEKETQYF. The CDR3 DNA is TGTGCCAGCACCTCGGGGGAGAAAGAGACCCAGTACTTC.

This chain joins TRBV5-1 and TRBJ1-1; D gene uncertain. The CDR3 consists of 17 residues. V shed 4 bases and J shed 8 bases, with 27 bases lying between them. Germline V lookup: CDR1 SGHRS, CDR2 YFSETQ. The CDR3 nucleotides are TGCGCCAGCAGCCTGACCGCTTTGGGAGACCCAGGCCTAGAAGCTTTCTTT. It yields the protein CASSLTALGDPGLEAFF.

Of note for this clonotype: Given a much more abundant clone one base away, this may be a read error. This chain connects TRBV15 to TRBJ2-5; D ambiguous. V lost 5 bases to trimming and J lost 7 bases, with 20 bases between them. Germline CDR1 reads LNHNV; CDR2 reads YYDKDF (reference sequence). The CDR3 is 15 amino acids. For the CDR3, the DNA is TGTGCCACCAGCTCCTATCCGGACGGAAAAGTGACCCAGTACTTC. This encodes CATSSYPDGKVTQYF.